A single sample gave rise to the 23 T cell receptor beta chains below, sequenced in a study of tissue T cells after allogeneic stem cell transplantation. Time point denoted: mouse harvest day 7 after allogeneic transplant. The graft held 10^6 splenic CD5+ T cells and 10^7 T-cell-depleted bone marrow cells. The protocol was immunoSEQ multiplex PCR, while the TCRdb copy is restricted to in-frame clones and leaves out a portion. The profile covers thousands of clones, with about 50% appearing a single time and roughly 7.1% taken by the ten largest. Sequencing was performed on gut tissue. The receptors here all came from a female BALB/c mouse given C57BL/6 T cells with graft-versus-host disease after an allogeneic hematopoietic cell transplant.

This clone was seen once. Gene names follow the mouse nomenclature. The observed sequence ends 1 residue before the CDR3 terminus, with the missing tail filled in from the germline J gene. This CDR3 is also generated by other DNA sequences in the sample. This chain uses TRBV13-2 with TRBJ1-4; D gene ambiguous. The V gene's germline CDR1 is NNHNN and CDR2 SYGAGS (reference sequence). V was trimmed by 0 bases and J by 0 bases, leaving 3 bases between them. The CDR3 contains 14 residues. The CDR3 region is CASGDAVSNERLFF. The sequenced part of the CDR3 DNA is TGTGCCAGCGGTGATGCAGTTTCCAACGAAAGATTATTT.

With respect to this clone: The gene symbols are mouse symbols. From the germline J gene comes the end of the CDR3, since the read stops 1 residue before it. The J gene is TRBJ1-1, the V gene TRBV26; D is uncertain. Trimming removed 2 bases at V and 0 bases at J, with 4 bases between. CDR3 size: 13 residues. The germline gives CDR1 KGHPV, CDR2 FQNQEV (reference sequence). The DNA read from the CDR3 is TGTGCCAGCAGTCTGACAGCAAACACAGAAGTCTTC. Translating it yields CASSLTANTEVF. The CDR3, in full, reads CASSLTANTEVFF.

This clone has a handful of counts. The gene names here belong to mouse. CDR3 DNA (partial): TGTGCCAGCTCTTACAGGAATTCTGGAAATACGCTCTAT. It translates to CASSYRNSGNTLY. The full CDR3 reads CASSYRNSGNTLYF. The chain has TRBV12-1 and TRBJ1-3, with D possibly matching TRBD1 (5 bases). The read terminates 1 residue before the CDR3 end, so the remaining end is supplied by the germline J gene. The V end lost 3 bases, the J end lost 0 bases, and 8 bases lay between the germline ends. In germline, CDR1 is SGHSN, CDR2 HYEKVE. There are 14 residues in the CDR3. Using reference TRBV12-1 and TRBJ1-3 for the parts outside the CDR3, the full variable domain is DSGVVQSPRHIIKEKGGRSVLTCIPISGHSNVVWYQQTLGKELKFLIQHYEKVERDKGFLPSRFSVQQFDDYHSEMNMSALELEDSAMYFCASSYRNSGNTLYFGEGSRLIVV.

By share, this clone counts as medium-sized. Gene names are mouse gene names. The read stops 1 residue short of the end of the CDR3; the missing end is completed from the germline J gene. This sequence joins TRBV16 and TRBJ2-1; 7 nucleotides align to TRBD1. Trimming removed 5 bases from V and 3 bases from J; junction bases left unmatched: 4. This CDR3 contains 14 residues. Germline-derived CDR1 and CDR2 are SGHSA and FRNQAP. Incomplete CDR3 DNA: TGTGCAAGCAGCGTCAGACAGGGCTATGCTGAGCAGTTC. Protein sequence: CASSVRQGYAEQF. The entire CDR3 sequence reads CASSVRQGYAEQFF.

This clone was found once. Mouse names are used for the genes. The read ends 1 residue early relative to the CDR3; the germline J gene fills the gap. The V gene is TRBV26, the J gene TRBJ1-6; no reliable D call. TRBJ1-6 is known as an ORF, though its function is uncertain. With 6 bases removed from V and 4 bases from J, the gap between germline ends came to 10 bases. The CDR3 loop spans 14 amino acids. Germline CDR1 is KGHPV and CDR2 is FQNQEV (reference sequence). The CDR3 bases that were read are TGTGCCAGCAGACCGGGGTTTTATAATTCGCCCCTCTAC. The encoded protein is CASRPGFYNSPLY. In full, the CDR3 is CASRPGFYNSPLYF.

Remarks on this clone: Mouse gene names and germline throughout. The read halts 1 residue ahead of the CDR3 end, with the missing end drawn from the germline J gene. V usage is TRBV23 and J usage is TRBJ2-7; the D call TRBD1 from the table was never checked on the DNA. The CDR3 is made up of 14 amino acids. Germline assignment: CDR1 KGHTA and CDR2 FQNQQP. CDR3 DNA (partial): TGCTCCAGCAGTCAGCAGACAGGGGGCTATGAACAGTAC. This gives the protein CSSSQQTGGYEQY. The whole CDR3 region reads CSSSQQTGGYEQYF.

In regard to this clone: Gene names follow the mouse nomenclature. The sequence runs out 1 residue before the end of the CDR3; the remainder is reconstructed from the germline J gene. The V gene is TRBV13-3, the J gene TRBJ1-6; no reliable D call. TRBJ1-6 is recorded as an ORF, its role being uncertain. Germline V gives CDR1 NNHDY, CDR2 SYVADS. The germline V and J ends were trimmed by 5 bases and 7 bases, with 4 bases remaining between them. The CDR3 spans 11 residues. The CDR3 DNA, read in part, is TGTGCCAGCAGAAGGAATTCGCCCCTCTAC. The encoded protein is CASRRNSPLY. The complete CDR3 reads CASRRNSPLYF.

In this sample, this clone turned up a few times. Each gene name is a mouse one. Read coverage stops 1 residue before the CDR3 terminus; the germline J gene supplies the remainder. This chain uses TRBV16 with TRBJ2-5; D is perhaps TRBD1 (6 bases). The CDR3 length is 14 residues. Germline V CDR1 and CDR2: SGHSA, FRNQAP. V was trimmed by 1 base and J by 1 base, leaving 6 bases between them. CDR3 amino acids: CASSLGTDQDTQYF. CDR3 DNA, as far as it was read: TGTGCAAGCAGCTTAGGGACAGACCAAGACACCCAGTAC.

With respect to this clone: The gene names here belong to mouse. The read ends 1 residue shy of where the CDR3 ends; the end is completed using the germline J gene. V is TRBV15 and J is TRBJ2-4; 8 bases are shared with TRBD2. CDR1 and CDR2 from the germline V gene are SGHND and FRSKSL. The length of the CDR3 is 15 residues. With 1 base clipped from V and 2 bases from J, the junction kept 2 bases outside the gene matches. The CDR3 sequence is CASSLGLGSQNTLYF. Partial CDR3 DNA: TGTGCCAGCAGTTTAGGACTGGGGTCTCAAAACACCTTGTAC.

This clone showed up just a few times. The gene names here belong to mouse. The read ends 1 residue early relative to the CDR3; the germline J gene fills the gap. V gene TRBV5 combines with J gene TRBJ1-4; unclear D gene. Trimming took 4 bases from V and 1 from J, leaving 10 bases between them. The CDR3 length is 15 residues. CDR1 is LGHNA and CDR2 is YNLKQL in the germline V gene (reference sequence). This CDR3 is CASSPRRNSNERLFF. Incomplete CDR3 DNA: TGTGCCAGCAGCCCGAGGAGAAATTCCAACGAAAGATTATTT.

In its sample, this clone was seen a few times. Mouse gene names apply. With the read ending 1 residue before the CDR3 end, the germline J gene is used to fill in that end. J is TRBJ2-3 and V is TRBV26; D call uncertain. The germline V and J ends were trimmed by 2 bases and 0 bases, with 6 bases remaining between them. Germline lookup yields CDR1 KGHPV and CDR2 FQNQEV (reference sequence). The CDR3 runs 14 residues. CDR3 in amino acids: CASSLQLSAETLYF. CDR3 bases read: TGTGCCAGCAGTCTGCAACTTAGTGCAGAAACGCTGTAT.

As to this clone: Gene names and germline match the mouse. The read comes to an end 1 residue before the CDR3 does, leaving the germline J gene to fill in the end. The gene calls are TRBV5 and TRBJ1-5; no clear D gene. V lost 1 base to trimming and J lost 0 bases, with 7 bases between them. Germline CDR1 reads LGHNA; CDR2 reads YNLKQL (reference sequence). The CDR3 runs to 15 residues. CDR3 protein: CASSQGQNNNQAPLF. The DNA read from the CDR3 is TGTGCCAGCAGCCAAGGGCAGAATAACAACCAGGCTCCGCTT.

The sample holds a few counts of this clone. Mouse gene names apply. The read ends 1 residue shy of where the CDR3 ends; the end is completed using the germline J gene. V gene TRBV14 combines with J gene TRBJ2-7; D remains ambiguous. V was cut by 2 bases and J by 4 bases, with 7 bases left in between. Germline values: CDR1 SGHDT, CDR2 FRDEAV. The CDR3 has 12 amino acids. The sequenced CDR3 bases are TGTGCCAGCAGTTTAACAAGATATGAACAGTAC. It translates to CASSLTRYEQY. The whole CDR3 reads CASSLTRYEQYF.

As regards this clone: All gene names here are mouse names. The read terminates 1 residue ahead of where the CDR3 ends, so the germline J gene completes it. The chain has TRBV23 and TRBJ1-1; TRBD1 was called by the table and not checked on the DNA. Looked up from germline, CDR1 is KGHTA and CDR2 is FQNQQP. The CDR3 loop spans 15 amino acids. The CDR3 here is CSSSLGTGVVTEVFF. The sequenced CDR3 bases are TGCTCCAGCAGTCTGGGGACAGGGGTGGTCACAGAAGTCTTC.

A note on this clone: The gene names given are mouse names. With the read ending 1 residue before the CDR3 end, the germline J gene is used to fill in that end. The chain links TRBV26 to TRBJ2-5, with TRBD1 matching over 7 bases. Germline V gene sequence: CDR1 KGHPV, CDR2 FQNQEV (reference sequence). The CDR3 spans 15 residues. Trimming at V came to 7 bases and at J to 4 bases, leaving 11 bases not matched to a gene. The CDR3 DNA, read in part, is TGTGCCAGCACTTGTCCGGGACAGCCGAAAGACACCCAGTAC. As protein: CASTCPGQPKDTQY. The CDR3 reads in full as CASTCPGQPKDTQYF.

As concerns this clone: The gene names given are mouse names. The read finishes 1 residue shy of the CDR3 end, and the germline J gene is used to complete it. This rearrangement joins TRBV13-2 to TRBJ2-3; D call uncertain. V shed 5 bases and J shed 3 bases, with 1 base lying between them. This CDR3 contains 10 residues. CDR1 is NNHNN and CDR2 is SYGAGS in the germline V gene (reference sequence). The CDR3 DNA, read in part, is TGTGCCAGCGGGGCAGAAACGCTGTAT. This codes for CASGAETLY. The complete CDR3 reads CASGAETLYF.

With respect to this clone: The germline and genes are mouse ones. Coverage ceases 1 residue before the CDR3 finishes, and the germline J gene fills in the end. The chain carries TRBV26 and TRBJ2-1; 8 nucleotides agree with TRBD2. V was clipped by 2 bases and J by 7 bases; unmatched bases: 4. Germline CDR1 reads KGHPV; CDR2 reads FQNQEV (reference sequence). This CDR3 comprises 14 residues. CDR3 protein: CASSLGGAGAEQFF. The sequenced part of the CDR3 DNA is TGTGCCAGCAGTCTGGGGGGGGCGGGGGCTGAGCAGTTC.

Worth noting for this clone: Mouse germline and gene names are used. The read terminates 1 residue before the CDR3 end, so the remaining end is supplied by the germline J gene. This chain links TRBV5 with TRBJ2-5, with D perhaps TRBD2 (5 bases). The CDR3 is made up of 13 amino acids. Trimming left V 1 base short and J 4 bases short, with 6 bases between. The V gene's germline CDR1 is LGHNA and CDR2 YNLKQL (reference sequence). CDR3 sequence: CASSQGLKDTQYF. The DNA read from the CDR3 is TGTGCCAGCAGCCAAGGACTGAAAGACACCCAGTAC.

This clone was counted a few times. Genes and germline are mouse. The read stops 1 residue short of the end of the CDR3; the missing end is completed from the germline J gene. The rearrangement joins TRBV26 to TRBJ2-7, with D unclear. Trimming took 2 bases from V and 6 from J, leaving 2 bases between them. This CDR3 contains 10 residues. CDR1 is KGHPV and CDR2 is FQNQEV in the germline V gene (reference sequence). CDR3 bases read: TGTGCCAGCAGTCTGGGTGAACAGTAC. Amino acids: CASSLGEQY. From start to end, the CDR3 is CASSLGEQYF.

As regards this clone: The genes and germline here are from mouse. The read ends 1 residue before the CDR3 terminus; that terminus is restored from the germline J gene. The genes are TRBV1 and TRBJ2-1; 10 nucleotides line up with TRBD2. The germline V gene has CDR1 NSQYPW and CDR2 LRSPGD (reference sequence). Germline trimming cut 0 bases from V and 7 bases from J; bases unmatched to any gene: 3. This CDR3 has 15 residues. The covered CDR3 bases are TGCACCTGCAGTGCAGACTGGGGGGGCCGGGCTGAGCAGTTC. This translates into CTCSADWGGRAEQF. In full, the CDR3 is CTCSADWGGRAEQFF.

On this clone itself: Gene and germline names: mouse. This chain's CDR3 is CASSLPGQGAVFF. The CDR3 bases that were read are TGTGCCAGCAGTCTGCCGGGACAGGGGGCAGTCTTC. The rearrangement links TRBV26 to TRBJ1-1, with 12 bases lining up with TRBD1. The CDR3 extends 1 residue past the end of the read, so its final part is completed from the germline J gene. The CDR3 covers 13 residues. The J segment lost 10 bases and the V segment lost 2 bases, leaving 2 bases of the junction unmatched. The V gene's germline CDR1 is KGHPV and CDR2 FQNQEV (reference sequence).

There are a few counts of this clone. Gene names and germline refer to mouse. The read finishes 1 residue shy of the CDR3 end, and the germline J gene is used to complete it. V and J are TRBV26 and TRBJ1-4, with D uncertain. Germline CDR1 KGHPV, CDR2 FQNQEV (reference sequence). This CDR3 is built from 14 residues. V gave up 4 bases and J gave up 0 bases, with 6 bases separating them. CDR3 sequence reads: CASSRSISNERLFF. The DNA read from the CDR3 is TGTGCCAGCAGTCGGAGTATTTCCAACGAAAGATTATTT.

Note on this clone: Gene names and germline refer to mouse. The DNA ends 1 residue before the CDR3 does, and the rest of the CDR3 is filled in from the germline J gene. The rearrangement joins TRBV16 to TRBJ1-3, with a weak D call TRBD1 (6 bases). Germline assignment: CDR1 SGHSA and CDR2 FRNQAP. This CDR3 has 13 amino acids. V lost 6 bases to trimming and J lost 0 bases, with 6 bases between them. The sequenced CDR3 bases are TGTGCAAGCAGGGGACATTCTGGAAATACGCTCTAT. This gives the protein CASRGHSGNTLY. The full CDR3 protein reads CASRGHSGNTLYF.